What follows are 17 T cell receptor beta chains derived from one specimen sequenced in a study of T cells in Graves' hyperthyroidism and ophthalmopathy. Regions amplified from RNA transcripts were the TCR beta CDR3 regions. In the first-round RT-PCR of the TCR CDR3, the HTBI primer set was used. A single record per CDR3 protein comes from TCRdb applying MiXCR to the multiplex PCR reads. Of 200,000 to 300,000 distinct CDR3 sequences listed, approximately 25% were seen once; the top ten hold approximately 35%. The sample comprised blood. These receptors were obtained from a middle-aged woman with Graves' ophthalmopathy.

This clonotype was picked up many times. J is TRBJ2-5 and V is TRBV20-1, with TRBD2 as a possible D gene (6 bases). There are 14 residues in the CDR3. V lost 6 bases, J lost 2 bases, and 16 bases lay in between. Germline assignment: CDR1 DFQATT and CDR2 SNEGSKA (reference sequence). CDR3 in DNA: TGCAGTGCGGAGCCGGGACTTTCACAAGAGACCCAGTACTTC. Translated: CSAEPGLSQETQYF.

At least ten counts were recorded for this clonotype. V and J are TRBV11-2 and TRBJ1-2; no definite D call. There are 13 residues in the CDR3. Deletions cut 7 bases from V and 3 bases from J, with 12 bases between. Germline CDR1 is SGHAT and CDR2 is FQNNGV. CDR3 residues: CASTKDGDYGYTF. In DNA, the CDR3 is TGTGCCAGCACCAAAGACGGGGACTATGGCTACACCTTC.

The sample holds many counts of this clonotype. J is TRBJ2-2 and V is TRBV7-2; maybe TRBD2 (6 bases). The CDR3 is 14 amino acids. Germline V gives CDR1 SGHTA, CDR2 FQGNSA. Trimming took 6 bases from V and 5 from J, leaving 13 bases between them. CDR3 DNA: TGTGCCAGCAGTACGGGAGTACAGACCGGGGAGCTGTTTTTT. This sequence encodes CASSTGVQTGELFF.

This clonotype was found once. The chain employs TRBV7-2 and TRBJ1-2; D unresolved. Germline-derived CDR1 and CDR2 are SGHTA and FQGNSA. The CDR3 has 12 amino acids. Trimming stripped 3 bases from V and 6 bases from J, with 8 bases between. This CDR3 reads CASSLYTDGYTF. The CDR3 bases are TGTGCCAGCAGCTTGTACACGGATGGCTACACCTTC.

The chain employs TRBV6-2 or TRBV6-3 and TRBJ1-1; 10 positions agree with TRBD1. CDR1 and CDR2 (germline): MNHEY, SVGEGT. The junction had 9 bases not matched to a gene; V was cut back by 2 bases and J by 3 bases. The CDR3 runs to 17 residues. CDR3 protein: CASSYTKTGGRYTEAFF. In DNA form, the CDR3 reads TGTGCCAGCAGTTACACAAAGACAGGGGGCCGGTACACTGAAGCTTTCTTT.

This clonotype appeared many times. The chain uses TRBV9 and TRBJ2-7; D gene ambiguous. The V end lost 7 bases, the J end lost 3 bases, and 11 bases lay between the germline ends. The CDR3 is 12 residues long. Germline CDR1 SGDLS, CDR2 YYNGEE. The CDR3 nucleotides are TGTGCCAGCGCGGAACTATACTACGAGCAGTACTTC. Residues: CASAELYYEQYF.

This clonotype was seen repeatedly, ten times or more. The V gene is TRBV2, the J gene TRBJ1-2; a weak D match, TRBD1 (6 bases). Per the germline V gene, CDR1 is SNHLY and CDR2 is FYNNEI. V was pared by 4 bases and J by 9 bases, with 12 bases between. The CDR3 loop spans 12 amino acids. The CDR3 sequence: CASSVMDSSYTF. As DNA, the CDR3 is TGTGCCAGCAGTGTCATGGACAGCAGCTACACCTTC.

This clonotype was found many times. J is TRBJ1-2 and V is TRBV14; TRBD1 is a possible D gene (6 bases). The length of the CDR3 is 13 residues. Germline CDR1 reads SGHDN; CDR2 reads FVKESK. V lost 1 base, J lost 4 bases, and 7 bases lay in between. In DNA form, the CDR3 reads TGTGCCAGCAGCCAAGTAGGGGGCTATGGCTACACCTTC. This gives the protein CASSQVGGYGYTF.

This chain joins TRBV6-2 or TRBV6-3 and TRBJ2-7; D is possibly TRBD2 (6 bases). The germline gives CDR1 MNHEY, CDR2 SVGEGT. Trimming cost V 0 bases and J 10 bases, with 10 bases left between them. The CDR3 is 12 residues long. The CDR3 region is CASSYSRREQYF. The CDR3 DNA is TGTGCCAGCAGTTACTCGAGGAGGGAACAGTACTTC.

This clonotype was detected many times. The genes are TRBV5-1 and TRBJ2-4; TRBD1 aligns across 8 bases. Trimming at V came to 4 bases and at J to 7 bases, leaving 7 bases not matched to a gene. The CDR3 covers 14 residues. Germline V CDR1 and CDR2: SGHRS, YFSETQ. The CDR3, as DNA: TGCGCCAGCAGCACGGGACAGGATGGTAACATTCAGTACTTC. Translation gives CASSTGQDGNIQYF.

The count of this clonotype is one. This sequence joins TRBV15 and TRBJ2-5; D might be TRBD2 (7 bases). The germline V gene encodes CDR1 LNHNV and CDR2 YYDKDF (reference sequence). CDR3 length equals 15 residues. Trimming cost V 5 bases and J 5 bases, with 18 bases left between them. The CDR3 is CATSGVKQGGETQYF. As DNA, the CDR3 is TGTGCCACCAGCGGAGTAAAACAGGGAGGGGAGACCCAGTACTTC.

The rearrangement joins TRBV28 to TRBJ2-5; TRBD2 agrees at 12 bases. CDR1 and CDR2 (germline): MDHEN, SYDVKM. The CDR3 consists of 14 residues. The J segment lost 4 bases and the V segment lost 10 bases, leaving 7 bases of the junction unmatched. The CDR3, as DNA: TGTGCCACAGGACTAGCGGGAAGGGGAGAGACCCAGTACTTC. Residues: CATGLAGRGETQYF.

The table lists this clonotype with many counts. V is TRBV6-2 or TRBV6-3 and J is TRBJ2-7; maybe TRBD2 (5 bases). V was clipped by 6 bases and J by 5 bases, with 14 bases between them. The CDR3 covers 13 residues. Germline CDR1 MNHEY, CDR2 SVGEGT. CDR3 in DNA: TGTGCCAGCAGCATGACTAATGCAAACGAGCAGTACTTC. This gives the protein CASSMTNANEQYF.

This clonotype was detected many times. The chain uses TRBV28 and TRBJ1-1, with 9 bases lining up with TRBD1. The ends lost 3 bases at V and 0 bases at J; junction bases unmatched: 8. Germline values: CDR1 MDHEN, CDR2 SYDVKM. The CDR3 has 17 amino acids. In nucleotides, the CDR3 is TGTGCCAGCAGTTTTTCCGGGACAGGGATTATGAACACTGAAGCTTTCTTT. This codes for CASSFSGTGIMNTEAFF.

The rearrangement uses TRBV6-5 and TRBJ1-2; a weak D match, TRBD1 (6 bases). The germline CDR1 and CDR2 sequences are MNHEY and SVGAGI. V lost 4 bases to trimming and J lost 4 bases, with 13 bases between them. This CDR3 has 14 residues. CDR3 region: CASSSTTGGYGYTF. The CDR3 DNA is TGTGCCAGCAGTTCCACGACAGGAGGCTATGGCTACACCTTC.

The J gene is TRBJ1-2, the V gene TRBV29-1, with 8 bases aligning to TRBD1. Germline V gives CDR1 SQVTM, CDR2 ANQGSEA. V trimming: 1 base; J trimming: 4 bases; junction bases outside the gene matches: 5. This CDR3 comprises 14 residues. The CDR3 reads CSVEVRDRIYGYTF. For the CDR3, the DNA is TGCAGCGTTGAAGTCCGGGACAGGATCTATGGCTACACCTTC.

This clonotype was detected ten times or more. J is TRBJ1-2 and V is TRBV4-1; the D is unclear. In germline, CDR1 is MGHRA, CDR2 YSYEKL. Trimming took off 0 bases at V and 2 bases at J, with 7 bases between the two ends. The CDR3 length is 14 residues. Here the CDR3 DNA reads TGCGCCAGCAGCCAAGAGTCGGCAAACTATGGCTACACCTTC. Amino acids: CASSQESANYGYTF.